This T cell receptor (beta chain) is drawn from a study of blood T cell repertoires in COVID-19. Overall study: Researchers got acute and convalescent COVID-19 samples from the United States, Italy and Spain. Sources were T cells, B-cell-depleted T cells, or PBMCs; the material itself was cDNA or gDNA.

The authors' processing: Scientists estimated how many nucleated cells there were by amplifying reference gene primers. Clones were read by immunoSEQ multiplex PCR, and TCRdb kept only the in-frame ones, dropping some. That table gives V, J and clone size, and the DNA gave D and trimming. The profile covers around 140,000 clones, with roughly 87% appearing a single time and 0.75% to 0.95% taken by the ten largest. CDR1 and CDR2 (germline): MNHNY, SVGAGI (reference sequence). There are 14 residues in the CDR3. The junction had 4 bases not matched to a gene; V was cut back by 5 bases and J by 3 bases. This chain links TRBV6-6 with TRBJ1-1; 9 bases fit TRBD1. This receptor was identified in a woman in her forties or fifties with acute or convalescent COVID-19. Sequenced input: peripheral blood. Written as DNA, the CDR3 is TGTGCCAGCAGTGCCGGGACAGGGTACACTGAAGCTTTCTTT. Protein: CASSAGTGYTEAFF.